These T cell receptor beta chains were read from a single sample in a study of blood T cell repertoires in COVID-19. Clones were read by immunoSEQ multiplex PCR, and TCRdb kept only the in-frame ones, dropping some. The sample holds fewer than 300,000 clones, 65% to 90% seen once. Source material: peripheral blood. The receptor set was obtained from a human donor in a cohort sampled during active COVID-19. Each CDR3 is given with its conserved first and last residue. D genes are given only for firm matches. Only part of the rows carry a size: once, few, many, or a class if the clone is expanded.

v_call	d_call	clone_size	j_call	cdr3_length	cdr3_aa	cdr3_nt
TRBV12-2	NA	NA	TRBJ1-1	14	CASRSDRDRTEAFF	TGTGCAAGTCGCTCCGACAGGGATCGGACTGAAGCTTTCTTT
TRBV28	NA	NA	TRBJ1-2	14	CASSTRAGPYGYTF	TGTGCCAGCAGCACCAGGGCAGGGCCTTATGGCTACACCTTC
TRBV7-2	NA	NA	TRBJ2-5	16	CASGLQGGDFSETQYF	TGTGCCAGCGGATTACAGGGAGGGGATTTTTCGGAGACCCAGTACTTC
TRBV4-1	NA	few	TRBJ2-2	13	CASSPPLSGELFF	TGCGCCAGCAGCCCCCCCTTATCCGGGGAGCTGTTTTTT
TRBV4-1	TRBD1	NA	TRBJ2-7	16	CASSQGRGGAFDEQYF	TGCGCCAGCAGCCAAGGAAGAGGGGGCGCATTCGACGAGCAGTACTTC
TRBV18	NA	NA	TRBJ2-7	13	CASSPPTLDEQYF	TGTGCCAGCTCACCACCTACGCTAGACGAGCAGTACTTC
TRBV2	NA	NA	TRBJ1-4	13	CASTRENNEKLFF	TGTGCCAGCACGAGGGAAAATAATGAAAAACTGTTTTTT
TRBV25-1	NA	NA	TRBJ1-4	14	CASSGGRRNEKLFF	TGTGCCAGCTCCGGAGGACGGAGAAATGAAAAACTGTTTTTT
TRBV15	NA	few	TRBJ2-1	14	CATSRRGSYNEQFF	TGTGCCACCAGTAGGAGGGGCTCCTACAATGAGCAGTTCTTC
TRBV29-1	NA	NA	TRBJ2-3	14	CSVCRDVPTDTQYF	TGCAGCGTCTGCCGGGATGTCCCCACAGATACGCAGTATTTT
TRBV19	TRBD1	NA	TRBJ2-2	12	CAARQGVGELFF	TGTGCCGCCCGACAGGGCGTGGGGGAGCTGTTTTTT
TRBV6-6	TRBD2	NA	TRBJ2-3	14	CASSYPTRTSGKDF	TGTGCCAGCAGTTACCCAACCAGGACTAGCGGGAAGGATTTT
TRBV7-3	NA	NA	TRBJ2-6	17	CASSLMRVNSGANVLTF	TGTGCCAGCAGCTTAATGAGGGTGAACTCTGGGGCCAACGTCCTGACTTTC
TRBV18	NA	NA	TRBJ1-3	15	CASSPAQTFRNTIYF	TGTGCCAGCTCACCAGCACAGACCTTTAGAAACACCATATATTTT
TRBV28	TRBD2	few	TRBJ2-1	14	CASRSGGSYNEQFF	TGTGCCAGCAGGTCGGGAGGTTCCTACAATGAGCAGTTCTTC
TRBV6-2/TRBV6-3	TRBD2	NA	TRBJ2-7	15	CASSSPNSGSYEQYF	TGTGCCAGCAGTTCACCTAATAGCGGGAGCTACGAGCAGTACTTC
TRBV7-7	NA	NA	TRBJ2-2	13	CASSSRGTGELFF	TGTGCCAGCAGCTCCCGGGGGACCGGGGAGCTGTTTTTT
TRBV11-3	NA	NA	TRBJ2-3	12	CASSLGADTQYF	TGTGCCAGCAGCTTAGGAGCGGATACGCAGTATTTT
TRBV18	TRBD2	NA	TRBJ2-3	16	CASSPGAGGATDTQYF	TGTGCCAGCTCACCAGGGGCGGGGGGGGCCACAGATACGCAGTATTTT
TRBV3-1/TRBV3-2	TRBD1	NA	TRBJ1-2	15	CASSQRWDSPYGYTF	TGTGCCAGCAGCCAGCGGTGGGACAGCCCCTATGGCTACACCTTC
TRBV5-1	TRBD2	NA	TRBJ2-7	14	CASSFPTSGYEQYF	TGCGCCAGCAGCTTCCCGACTAGCGGGTACGAGCAGTACTTC
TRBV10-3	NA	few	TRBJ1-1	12	CAISALNTEAFF	TGTGCCATCAGTGCCCTCAACACTGAAGCTTTCTTT
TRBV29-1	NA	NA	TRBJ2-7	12	CSVLDTPYEQYF	TGCAGCGTTCTGGACACGCCCTACGAGCAGTACTTC
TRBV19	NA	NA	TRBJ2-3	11	CATSVSNTQYF	TGTGCCACCTCAGTTTCGAATACGCAGTATTTT
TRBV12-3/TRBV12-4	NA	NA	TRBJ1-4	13	CASRGQGREKLFF	TGTGCCAGCAGAGGGCAGGGTAGGGAAAAACTGTTTTTT
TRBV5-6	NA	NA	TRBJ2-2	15	CASSRLSGNTGELFF	TGTGCCAGCAGCCGTCTCTCGGGGAACACCGGGGAGCTGTTTTTT
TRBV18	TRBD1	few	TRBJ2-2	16	CASSSTGGFVPGELFF	TGTGCCAGCTCATCGACAGGGGGCTTTGTCCCCGGGGAGCTGTTTTTT
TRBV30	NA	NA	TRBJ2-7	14	CAWSAQGISYEQYF	TGTGCCTGGAGTGCACAGGGAATCTCCTACGAGCAGTACTTC
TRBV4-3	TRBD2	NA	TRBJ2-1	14	CASRLAGGPNEQFF	TGCGCCAGCCGACTAGCGGGAGGGCCCAATGAGCAGTTCTTC
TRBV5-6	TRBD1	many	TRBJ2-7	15	CASSFVGTGDYEQYF	TGTGCCAGCAGCTTCGTCGGGACAGGGGATTACGAGCAGTACTTC
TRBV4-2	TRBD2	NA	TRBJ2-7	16	CASSQTGTSASYEQYF	TGTGCCAGCAGCCAAACAGGGACTAGCGCGTCCTACGAGCAGTACTTC
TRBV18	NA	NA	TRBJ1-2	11	CASSDSSAITF	TGTGCCAGCTCAGATTCCTCAGCGATCACCTTC
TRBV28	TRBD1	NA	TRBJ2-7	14	CASIKRQGNYEQYF	TGTGCCAGCATTAAAAGACAGGGCAATTACGAGCAGTACTTC
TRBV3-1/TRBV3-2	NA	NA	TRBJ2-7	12	CASSVSDYEQYF	TGTGCCAGCAGTGTCTCAGACTACGAGCAGTACTTC
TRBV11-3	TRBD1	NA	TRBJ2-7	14	CASSRGQGAYEQYF	TGTGCCAGCAGCCGTGGACAGGGTGCCTACGAGCAGTACTTC
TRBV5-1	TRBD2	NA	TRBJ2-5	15	CASSDQREGGETQYF	TGCGCCAGCAGCGATCAGCGGGAGGGCGGGGAGACCCAGTACTTC
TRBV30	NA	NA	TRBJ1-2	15	CAWSVQYDSRYGYTF	TGTGCCTGGAGTGTACAATATGACAGCCGCTATGGCTACACCTTC
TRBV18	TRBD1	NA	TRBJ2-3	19	CASSPRTGGGAGQKDTQYF	TGTGCCAGCTCACCAAGGACAGGGGGCGGAGCGGGACAGAAGGATACGCAGTATTTT
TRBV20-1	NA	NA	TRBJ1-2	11	CSASPGYGYTF	TGCAGTGCATCGCCCGGCTATGGCTACACCTTC
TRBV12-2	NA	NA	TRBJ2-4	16	CASRLVGRLAKNIQYF	TGTGCAAGTCGCTTGGTCGGGAGACTAGCCAAAAACATTCAGTACTTC
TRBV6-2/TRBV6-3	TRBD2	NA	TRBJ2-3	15	CASSKAGAPTDTQYF	TGTGCCAGCAGTAAAGCGGGGGCCCCCACAGATACGCAGTATTTT
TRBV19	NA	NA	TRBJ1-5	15	CASSPPGYSNQPQHF	TGTGCCAGTAGTCCTCCGGGTTATAGCAATCAGCCCCAGCATTTT
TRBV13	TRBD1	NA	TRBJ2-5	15	CASSWGSTGSETQYF	TGTGCCAGCAGCTGGGGGTCGACAGGGTCAGAGACCCAGTACTTC
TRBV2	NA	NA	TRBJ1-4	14	CASSLQVSNEKLFF	TGTGCCAGCAGCTTACAGGTTTCAAATGAAAAACTGTTTTTT